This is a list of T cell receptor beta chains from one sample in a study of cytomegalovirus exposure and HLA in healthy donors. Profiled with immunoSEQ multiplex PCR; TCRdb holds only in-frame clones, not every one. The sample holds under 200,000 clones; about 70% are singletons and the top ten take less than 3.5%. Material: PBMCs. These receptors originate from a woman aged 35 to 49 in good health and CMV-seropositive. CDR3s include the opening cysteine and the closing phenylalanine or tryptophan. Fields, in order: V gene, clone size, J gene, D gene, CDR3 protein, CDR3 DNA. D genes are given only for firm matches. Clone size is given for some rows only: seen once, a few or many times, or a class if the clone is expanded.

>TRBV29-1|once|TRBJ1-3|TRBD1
CSVAGTGGNTIYF
TGCAGCGTCGCAGGGACAGGGGGTAACACCATATATTTT
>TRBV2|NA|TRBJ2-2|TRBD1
CASSRQGMNTGELFF
TGTGCCAGCAGTCGACAGGGGATGAACACCGGGGAGCTGTTTTTT
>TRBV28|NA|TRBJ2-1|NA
CASRPGLADNEQFF
TGTGCCAGCAGACCGGGACTTGCCGACAATGAGCAGTTCTTC
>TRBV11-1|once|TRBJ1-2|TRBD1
CARWRGLNYGYTF
TGTGCCAGATGGAGGGGGCTTAACTATGGCTACACCTTC
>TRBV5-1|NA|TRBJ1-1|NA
CASSERTENTEAFF
TGCGCCAGCAGCGAGAGGACAGAGAACACTGAAGCTTTCTTT
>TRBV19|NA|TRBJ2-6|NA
CASIQARGISGANVLTF
TGTGCCAGTATCCAGGCTCGGGGGATCTCTGGGGCCAACGTCCTGACTTTC
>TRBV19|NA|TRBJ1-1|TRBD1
CASSIVAGQGPSEAFF
TGTGCCAGTAGTATAGTGGCAGGACAGGGACCGTCTGAAGCTTTCTTT
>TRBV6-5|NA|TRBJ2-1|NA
CASNKIQGYNEQFF
TGTGCCAGCAACAAGATACAGGGATACAATGAGCAGTTCTTC
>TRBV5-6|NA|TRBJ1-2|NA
CASSLGQNYGYTF
TGTGCCAGCAGCTTGGGCCAGAACTATGGCTACACCTTC
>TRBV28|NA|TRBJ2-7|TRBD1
CASSSTTGGNYEQYF
TGTGCCAGCAGTTCGACGACAGGGGGGAACTACGAGCAGTACTTC
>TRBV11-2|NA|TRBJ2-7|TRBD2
CASSLEAGAYEQYF
TGTGCCAGCAGCTTAGAGGCGGGGGCCTACGAGCAGTACTTC
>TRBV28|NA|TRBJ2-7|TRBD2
CASSFSGSLYEQYF
TGTGCCAGCAGTTTTAGCGGGAGTTTGTACGAGCAGTACTTC
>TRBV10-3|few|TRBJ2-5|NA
CAISEPGVVETQYF
TGTGCCATCAGTGAGCCCGGGGTTGTAGAGACCCAGTACTTC
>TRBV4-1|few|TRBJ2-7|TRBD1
CASSPEAGQGYEQYF
TGCGCCAGCAGCCCCGAGGCGGGACAGGGGTACGAGCAGTACTTC
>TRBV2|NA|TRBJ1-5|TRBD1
CASLGGLAQPQHF
TGTGCCAGCTTAGGGGGCCTTGCCCAGCCCCAGCATTTT
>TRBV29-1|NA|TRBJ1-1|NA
CSVAVVGPNTEAFF
TGCAGCGTTGCTGTTGTGGGCCCTAACACTGAAGCTTTCTTT
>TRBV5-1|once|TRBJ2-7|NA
CASSLAVGSDYEQYF
TGCGCCAGCAGCTTGGCTGTTGGTAGCGACTACGAGCAGTACTTC
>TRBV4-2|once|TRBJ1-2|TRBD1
CASSRDGQGNGYTF
TGTGCCAGCAGCCGGGATGGACAGGGCAATGGCTACACCTTC
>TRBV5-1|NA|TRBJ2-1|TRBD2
CASSLLGLAGDSEQFF
TGCGCCAGCAGCTTGTTGGGACTAGCGGGAGATAGTGAGCAGTTCTTC
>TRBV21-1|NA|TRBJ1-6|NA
CASSKREDSYARVGSPLHF
TGTGCCAGCAGCAAACGGGAGGACAGTTATGCTAGGGTCGGTTCACCCCTCCACTTT
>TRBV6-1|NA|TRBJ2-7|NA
CASSEARYYEQYF
TGTGCCAGCAGTGAAGCGCGGTACTACGAGCAGTACTTC
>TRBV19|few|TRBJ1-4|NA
CASSIDPRVGEKLFF
TGTGCCAGTAGTATAGATCCCAGGGTCGGAGAAAAACTGTTTTTT
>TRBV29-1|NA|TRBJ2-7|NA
CSVVRIPYEQYF
TGCAGCGTTGTCCGTATCCCCTACGAGCAGTACTTC
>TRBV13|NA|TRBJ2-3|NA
CASSFGGGGPLATDTQYF
TGTGCCAGCAGCTTCGGAGGAGGTGGGCCCTTAGCAACAGATACGCAGTATTTT
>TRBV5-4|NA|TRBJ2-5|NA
CASSVQETQYF
TGTGCCAGCAGCGTACAGGAGACCCAGTACTTC
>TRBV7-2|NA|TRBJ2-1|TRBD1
CASSPGTGANYNEQFF
TGTGCCAGCAGCCCCGGGACAGGGGCCAACTACAATGAGCAGTTCTTC
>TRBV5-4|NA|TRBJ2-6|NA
CASGSGSGANVLTF
TGTGCCAGCGGCTCAGGTTCTGGGGCCAACGTCCTGACTTTC
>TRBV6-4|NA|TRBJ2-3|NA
CASSKEGGLADTQYF
TGTGCCAGCAGTAAAGAGGGTGGACTGGCAGATACGCAGTATTTT
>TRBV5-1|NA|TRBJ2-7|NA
CASSSSGSYEQYF
TGCGCCAGCAGCTCTTCGGGTTCCTACGAGCAGTACTTC
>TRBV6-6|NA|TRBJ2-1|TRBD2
CASITGTSVYNEQFF
TGTGCCAGCATCACCGGGACTAGCGTCTACAATGAGCAGTTCTTC
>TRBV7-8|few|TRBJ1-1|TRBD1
CASSALRGQGARDTEAFF
TGTGCCAGCAGCGCACTAAGGGGGCAGGGGGCGCGAGACACTGAAGCTTTCTTT
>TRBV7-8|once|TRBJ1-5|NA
CASSFQGGSNQPQHF
TGTGCCAGCAGCTTTCAGGGAGGGAGCAATCAGCCCCAGCATTTT
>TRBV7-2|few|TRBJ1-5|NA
CASSFLQDQPQHF
TGTGCCAGCAGCTTTTTACAGGATCAGCCCCAGCATTTT
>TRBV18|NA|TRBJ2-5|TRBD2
CASSPSAGGLETQYF
TGTGCCAGCTCACCATCCGCGGGGGGGCTGGAGACCCAGTACTTC
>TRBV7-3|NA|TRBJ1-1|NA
CASSLWGGREAEAFF
TGTGCCAGCAGCTTATGGGGGGGGAGGGAGGCTGAAGCTTTCTTT
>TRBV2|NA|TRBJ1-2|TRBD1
CASNVQGPYYGYTF
TGTGCCAGCAACGTACAGGGGCCTTACTATGGCTACACCTTC
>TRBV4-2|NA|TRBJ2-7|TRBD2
CASSQDGPRTSGGTYEQYF
TGTGCCAGCAGCCAAGATGGCCCCCGGACTAGCGGGGGTACCTACGAGCAGTACTTC
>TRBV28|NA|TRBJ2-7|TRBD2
CASRQTSGVYEQYF
TGTGCCAGCAGACAAACTAGCGGGGTTTACGAGCAGTACTTC
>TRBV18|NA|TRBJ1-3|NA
CASSPPATGRSGNTIYF
TGTGCCAGCTCACCTCCTGCCACAGGACGCTCTGGAAACACCATATATTTT
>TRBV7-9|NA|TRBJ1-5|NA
CASSLGTSPNQPQHF
TGTGCCAGCAGCTTAGGGACATCTCCAAATCAGCCCCAGCATTTT
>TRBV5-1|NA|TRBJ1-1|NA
CASSLEGEKAFF
TGCGCCAGCAGCTTGGAAGGGGAAAAAGCTTTCTTT
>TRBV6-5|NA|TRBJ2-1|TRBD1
CASSHRPGQGGEQFF
TGTGCCAGCAGTCATAGACCGGGACAGGGGGGTGAGCAGTTCTTC
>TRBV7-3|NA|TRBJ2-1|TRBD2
CASSLGLAGVTYNEQFF
TGTGCCAGCAGCTTGGGACTAGCGGGAGTGACCTACAATGAGCAGTTCTTC
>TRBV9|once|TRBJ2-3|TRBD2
CASSGGLGSTDTQYF
TGTGCCAGCAGCGGGGGACTAGGTAGCACAGATACGCAGTATTTT
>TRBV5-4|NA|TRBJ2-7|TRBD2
CASSQSSGSTYEQYF
TGTGCCAGCAGCCAATCTAGCGGGAGCACCTACGAGCAGTACTTC
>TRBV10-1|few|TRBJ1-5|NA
CASSESEGRGNQPQHF
TGCGCCAGCAGTGAGTCGGAGGGGAGGGGCAATCAGCCCCAGCATTTT
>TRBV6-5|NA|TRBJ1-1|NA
CASSRPDWMNTEAFF
TGTGCCAGCAGTCGTCCGGACTGGATGAACACTGAAGCTTTCTTT
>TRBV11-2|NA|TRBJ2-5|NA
CASSEYRRQETQYF
TGTGCCAGCAGCGAGTACAGGCGCCAAGAGACCCAGTACTTC
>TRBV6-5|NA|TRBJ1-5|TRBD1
CASSASDRDGPQNF
TGTGCCAGCAGTGCCTCGGACAGGGATGGACCCCAGAATTTT
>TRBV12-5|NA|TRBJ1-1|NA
CASGLGVSGREAFF
TGTGCTAGTGGTTTGGGAGTGAGCGGACGTGAAGCTTTCTTT
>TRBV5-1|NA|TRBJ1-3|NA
CASSRQGLSGNTIYF
TGCGCCAGCAGCCGGCAGGGTCTCTCTGGAAACACCATATATTTT
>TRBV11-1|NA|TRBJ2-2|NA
CASLTPNTGELFF
TGTGCCAGCCTCACACCTAACACCGGGGAGCTGTTTTTT
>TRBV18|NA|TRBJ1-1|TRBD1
CASSPSIWTGNTEAFF
TGTGCCAGCTCACCATCCATTTGGACAGGGAACACTGAAGCTTTCTTT